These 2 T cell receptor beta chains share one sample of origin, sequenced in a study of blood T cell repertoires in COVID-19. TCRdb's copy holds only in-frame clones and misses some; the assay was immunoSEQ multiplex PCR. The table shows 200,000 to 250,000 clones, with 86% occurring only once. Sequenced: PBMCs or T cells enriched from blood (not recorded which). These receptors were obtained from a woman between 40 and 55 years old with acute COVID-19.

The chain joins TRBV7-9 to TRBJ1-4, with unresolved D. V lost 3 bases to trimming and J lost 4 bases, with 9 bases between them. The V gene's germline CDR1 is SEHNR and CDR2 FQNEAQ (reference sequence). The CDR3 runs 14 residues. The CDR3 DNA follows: TGTGCCAGCAGCTTGGGCCAGAGTAATGAAAAACTGTTTTTT. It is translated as CASSLGQSNEKLFF.

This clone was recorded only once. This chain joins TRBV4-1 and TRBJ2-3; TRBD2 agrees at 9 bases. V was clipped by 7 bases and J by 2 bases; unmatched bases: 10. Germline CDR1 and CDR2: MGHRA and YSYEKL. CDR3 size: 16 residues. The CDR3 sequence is CASMMGLAGFTDTQYF. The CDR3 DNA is TGCGCCAGCATGATGGGGCTAGCGGGGTTCACAGATACGCAGTATTTT.